This TCR beta chain came from a study of cytomegalovirus exposure and HLA in healthy donors. Amplification used 60 Vbeta primers and 13 Jbeta primers. Some clones are missing from TCRdb's copy, which holds only in-frame ones; the method was immunoSEQ multiplex PCR. Among under 200,000 clones, 75% to 90% were seen once, and the ten largest hold over 1.5%. This sequence was found in a woman aged 18-29 years in good health and CMV-seronegative. Sequencing was carried out using PBMCs.

The CDR3 DNA is TGTGCCAGCAGTTACTCGGGGGGGGGTGGCGATACGCAGTATTTT. Its protein product is CASSYSGGGGDTQYF. The chain links TRBV6-5 to TRBJ2-3, with TRBD2 matching 7 bases. The germline V gene encodes CDR1 MNHEY and CDR2 SVGAGI. With 0 bases clipped from V and 6 bases from J, the junction kept 6 bases outside the gene matches. The CDR3 is made up of 15 amino acids.